This T cell receptor (beta chain) was documented in a study of technical replicates of blood from a few donors. Per the germline V gene, CDR1 is SQVTM and CDR2 is ANQGSEA. Deletions cut 7 bases from V and 8 bases from J, with 9 bases between. The CDR3 runs 10 residues. Assay: immunoSEQ multiplex PCR; the TCRdb copy retains only in-frame clones and omits some. Of roughly 14,000 clones detected, about 83% appear once; the ten largest clones hold around 12%. The clonotype originates from a human donor in good health. Sequenced: PBMCs. The chain carries TRBV29-1 and TRBJ2-1; possible D gene TRBD2, 6 bases. CDR3 sequence reads: CSGTGDEQFF. DNA for the CDR3: TGCAGCGGGACGGGGGATGAGCAGTTCTTC.